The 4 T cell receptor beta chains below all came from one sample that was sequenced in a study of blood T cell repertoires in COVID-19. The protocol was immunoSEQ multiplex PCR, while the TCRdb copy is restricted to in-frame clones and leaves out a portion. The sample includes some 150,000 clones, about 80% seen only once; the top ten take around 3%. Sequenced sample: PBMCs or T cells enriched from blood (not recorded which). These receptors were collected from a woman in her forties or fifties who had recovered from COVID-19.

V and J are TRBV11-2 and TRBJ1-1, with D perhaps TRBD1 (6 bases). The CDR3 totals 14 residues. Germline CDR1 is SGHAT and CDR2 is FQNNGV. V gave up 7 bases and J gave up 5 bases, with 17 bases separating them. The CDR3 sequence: CASKPRGATTEAFF. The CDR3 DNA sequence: TGTGCCAGCAAACCCCGGGGGGCAACGACTGAAGCTTTCTTT.

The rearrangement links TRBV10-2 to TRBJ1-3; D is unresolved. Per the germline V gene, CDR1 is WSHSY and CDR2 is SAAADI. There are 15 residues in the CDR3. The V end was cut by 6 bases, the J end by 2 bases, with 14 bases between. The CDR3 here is CASSGPPGTGNTIYF. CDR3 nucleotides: TGCGCCAGCAGCGGACCCCCCGGGACTGGAAACACCATATATTTT.

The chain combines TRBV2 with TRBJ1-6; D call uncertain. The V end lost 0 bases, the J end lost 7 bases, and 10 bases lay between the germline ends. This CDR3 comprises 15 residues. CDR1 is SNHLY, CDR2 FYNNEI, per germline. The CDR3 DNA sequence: TGTGCCAGCAGTGAAGCGCGGGGAGTGAATTCACCCCTCCACTTT. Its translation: CASSEARGVNSPLHF.

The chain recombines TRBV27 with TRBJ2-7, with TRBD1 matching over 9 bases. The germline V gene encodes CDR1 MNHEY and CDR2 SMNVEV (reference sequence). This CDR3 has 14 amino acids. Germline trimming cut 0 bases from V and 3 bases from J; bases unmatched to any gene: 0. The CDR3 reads CASSLSDRGYEQYF. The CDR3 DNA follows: TGTGCCAGCAGTTTATCGGACAGGGGCTACGAGCAGTACTTC.